The 24 T cell receptor beta chains in this list originate from one sample, sequenced in a study of T cell repertoires in cytomegalovirus infection. Antigens for these TCRs are unknown. TCRdb recomputed calls from the reads with MiXCR, one row per CDR3 protein. Here the sample spans a few hundred thousand distinct CDR3 sequences, roughly 29% being singletons. The sample was cultured PBMCs, taken from culture after CMV antigen stimulation. Every receptor here comes from a human donor in good health (CMV status not recorded). Some clones in this sample may be carry-over from other donors' samples.

The rearrangement uses TRBV12-3 or TRBV12-4 and TRBJ1-3, with 7 bases aligning to TRBD1. The V gene end was trimmed by 6 bases and the J gene end by 7 bases; junction bases not matched to a gene: 9. The CDR3 extends over 14 amino acids. The CDR3 region has the DNA TGTGCCAGCAGGGGGACAGACCTTGGGAACACCATATATTTT. Translated: CASRGTDLGNTIYF.

The chain employs TRBV2 and TRBJ1-6; unclear D gene. CDR3 size: 13 residues. With 6 bases removed from V and 7 bases from J, the gap between germline ends came to 10 bases. Germline-derived CDR1 and CDR2 are SNHLY and FYNNEI. Here the CDR3 reads CASRVSANSPLHF. The DNA of the CDR3 is TGTGCCAGCAGAGTTTCTGCAAATTCACCCCTCCACTTT.

In this sample, this clonotype turned up a few times. V and J are TRBV7-2 and TRBJ2-7, with TRBD1 identical over 9 bases. J lost 5 bases, V lost 6 bases, and 17 bases had no gene match. The CDR3 sequence is 17 residues long. The germline gives CDR1 SGHTA, CDR2 FQGNSA. Here the CDR3 DNA reads TGTGCCAGCAGGCCAACAGGGGGCGATTCAGTTTCCAACGAGCAGTACTTC. This sequence encodes CASRPTGGDSVSNEQYF.

This clonotype was detected a few times. The V and J genes are TRBV6-5 and TRBJ1-4; TRBD1 agrees at 8 bases. The germline CDR1 and CDR2 sequences are MNHEY and SVGAGI. The CDR3 is made up of 20 amino acids. V dropped 5 bases and J dropped 6; count of bases not matched to a gene: 23. The CDR3 coding sequence is TGTGCCAGCAGTACCTACAGGGGGGAAGATACGATCACGGTGGATGAAAAACTGTTTTTT. Residues: CASSTYRGEDTITVDEKLFF.

This chain joins TRBV19 and TRBJ1-2, with D perhaps matching TRBD1 (5 bases). This CDR3 has 12 amino acids. V dropped 8 bases and J dropped 4 bases, with 11 bases sitting between them. The germline V gene encodes CDR1 LNHDA and CDR2 SQIVND (reference sequence). The CDR3, as DNA: TGTGCCAGTTCCAGCAGGGCCTATGGCTACACCTTC. Its translation: CASSSRAYGYTF.

A few counts support this clonotype. This chain joins TRBV12-3 or TRBV12-4 and TRBJ2-5; TRBD2 matches 16 bases. The ends lost 4 bases at V and 5 bases at J; junction bases unmatched: 10. This CDR3 is built from 18 residues. CDR3 residues: CASSSGTSGRALLETQYF. The CDR3 DNA is TGTGCCAGCAGTTCAGGGACTAGCGGGAGGGCCCTCCTGGAGACCCAGTACTTC.

This clonotype has a single count. The chain joins TRBV11-2 to TRBJ2-4; weak D call: TRBD2 (7 bases). The CDR3 consists of 17 residues. The V end was cut by 7 bases, the J end by 1 base, with 20 bases between. Germline CDR1 SGHAT, CDR2 FQNNGV. CDR3 region: CASTPRGGGGAKNIQYF. The CDR3 DNA follows: TGTGCCAGCACCCCGAGGGGGGGGGGGGGGGCCAAAAACATTCAGTACTTC.

J is TRBJ2-3 and V is TRBV2; 7 bases align to TRBD1. Germline-derived CDR1 and CDR2 are SNHLY and FYNNEI. The CDR3 sequence is 14 residues long. After removal of 5 bases from V and 5 bases from J, the junction contained 7 bases not matched to a gene. This CDR3 reads CASSQDRWGDTQYF. In nucleotides, the CDR3 is TGTGCCAGCAGTCAGGACAGGTGGGGAGATACGCAGTATTTT. The full variable domain, its missing parts supplied by reference TRBV2 and TRBJ2-3, is EPEVTQTPSHQVTQMGQEVILRCVPISNHLYFYWYRQILGQKVEFLVSFYNNEISEKSEIFDDQFSVERPDGSNFTLKIRSTKLEDSAMYFCASSQDRWGDTQYFGPGTRLTVL.

This chain uses TRBV20-1 with TRBJ2-3; D gene unclear. This CDR3 has 11 residues. Trimming stripped 6 bases from V and 3 bases from J, with 7 bases between. CDR1 is DFQATT, CDR2 SNEGSKA, per germline (reference sequence). The CDR3 is CSATMTDTQYF. CDR3 in DNA: TGCAGTGCCACGATGACAGATACGCAGTATTTT.

The chain joins TRBV20-1 to TRBJ2-1; 13 bases agree with TRBD2. Germline assignment: CDR1 DFQATT and CDR2 SNEGSKA (reference sequence). The CDR3 is made up of 16 amino acids. Germline trimming cut 5 bases from V and 2 bases from J; bases unmatched to any gene: 6. The chain's CDR3 is CSAGGTSGKTYNEQFF. The CDR3 nucleotides read TGCAGTGCTGGAGGGACTAGCGGGAAGACCTACAATGAGCAGTTCTTC.

The chain couples TRBV7-8 to TRBJ2-2; the D gene is possibly TRBD1 (5 bases). The CDR3 covers 17 residues. V lost 2 bases and J lost 6, with 19 bases in between. Germline V gene sequence: CDR1 SGHVS, CDR2 FQNEAQ. The CDR3 loop is CASSLRGEGAKAGELFF. In DNA form, the CDR3 reads TGTGCCAGCAGCTTAAGAGGCGAAGGGGCTAAAGCCGGGGAGCTGTTTTTT.

The rearrangement uses TRBV6-2 or TRBV6-3 and TRBJ1-6; D perhaps matches TRBD1 (6 bases). Germline lookup yields CDR1 MNHEY and CDR2 SVGEGT. The CDR3 is 12 amino acids. V was shortened by 5 bases and J by 12 bases, with 11 bases between the two germline ends. The CDR3 bases are TGTGCCAGCAGTACAGGGTTATTACCCCTCCACTTT. This encodes CASSTGLLPLHF.

The chain couples TRBV7-9 to TRBJ2-7, with TRBD1 matching 11 bases. This CDR3 has 16 residues. After removal of 4 bases from V and 1 base from J, the junction contained 6 bases not matched to a gene. Germline assignment: CDR1 SEHNR and CDR2 FQNEAQ (reference sequence). CDR3 protein: CASSSGTGGLSYEQYF. The CDR3 nucleotides are TGTGCCAGCAGCTCCGGGACAGGGGGTTTGTCCTACGAGCAGTACTTC.

This chain joins TRBV12-3 or TRBV12-4 and TRBJ2-3, with D possibly matching TRBD1 (5 bases). V was clipped by 7 bases and J by 7 bases, with 9 bases between them. There are 11 residues in the CDR3. CDR3 bases: TGTGCCAGCACCAGGGAATATACGCAGTATTTT. It yields the protein CASTREYTQYF.

This chain links TRBV7-7 with TRBJ2-1; perhaps TRBD2 as D (6 bases). Germline-derived CDR1 and CDR2 are SSHAT and FNYEAQ (reference sequence). Trimming shortened V by 2 bases and J by 4 bases, and 21 bases separated the two germline ends. CDR3 length: 18 amino acids. CDR3 DNA: TGTGCCAGCAGCTTATGCCGCGAGACTAGTGGGGGTTACAATGAGCAGTTCTTC. As protein: CASSLCRETSGGYNEQFF.

A few counts support this clonotype. The rearrangement uses TRBV7-3 and TRBJ2-1; maybe TRBD2 (5 bases). Germline V gene lookup returns CDR1 SGHTA and CDR2 FQGTGA. V shed 6 bases and J shed 4 bases, with 13 bases lying between them. The CDR3 runs to 14 residues. CDR3 nucleotide sequence: TGTGCCAGCAGTCGAGGGTGGGAGTACAATGAGCAGTTCTTC. This sequence encodes CASSRGWEYNEQFF.

This chain joins TRBV6-8 and TRBJ1-6, with TRBD1 as a possible D gene (5 bases). The V end lost 6 bases, the J end lost 7 bases, and 13 bases lay between the germline ends. The CDR3 consists of 14 residues. CDR1 is MNHGY, CDR2 SAAAGT, per germline. The CDR3 bases are TGTGCCAGCAGCCCGGACGGACAAAATTCACCCCTCCACTTT. This codes for CASSPDGQNSPLHF.

This clonotype was observed many times. V gene TRBV12-3 or TRBV12-4 combines with J gene TRBJ2-1; TRBD2 might be the D (6 bases). The CDR3 has 13 residues. V was pared by 7 bases and J by 2 bases, with 9 bases between. The CDR3 sequence: CASNGGAYNEQFF. As DNA, the CDR3 is TGTGCCAGCAACGGGGGAGCCTACAATGAGCAGTTCTTC.

V usage is TRBV19 and J usage is TRBJ2-7; D perhaps matches TRBD1 (5 bases). With 7 bases removed from V and 0 bases from J, the gap between germline ends came to 13 bases. The length of the CDR3 is 14 residues. The germline CDR1 and CDR2 sequences are LNHDA and SQIVND (reference sequence). CDR3 sequence: CASKATVSSYEQYF. The CDR3 DNA follows: TGTGCCAGTAAAGCGACAGTAAGCTCCTACGAGCAGTACTTC.

Ten or more counts support this clonotype. The genes are TRBV7-2 and TRBJ2-5; D tentatively fits TRBD1 or TRBD2 (5 bases each). The length of the CDR3 is 16 residues. Germline V gives CDR1 SGHTA, CDR2 FQGNSA. The ends were cut back, 5 bases at V and 2 bases at J, with 18 bases in the middle. CDR3 coding DNA: TGTGCCAGCAGCCCGGGGACGGCCTCCTTGCAAGAGACCCAGTACTTC. Encoded protein: CASSPGTASLQETQYF.

The chain joins TRBV28 to TRBJ1-2; D is undetermined. Trimming pared 6 bases from V and 5 bases from J, leaving 10 bases between. Per germline, CDR1 MDHEN and CDR2 SYDVKM. This CDR3 comprises 12 residues. CDR3 region: CASSYDGYGYTF. The CDR3, as DNA: TGTGCCAGCAGCTATGACGGATATGGCTACACCTTC.

V gene TRBV2 combines with J gene TRBJ2-7; 7 bases are a match to TRBD1. CDR3 length equals 12 residues. The J segment lost 2 bases and the V segment lost 6 bases, leaving 1 base of the junction unmatched. Germline values: CDR1 SNHLY, CDR2 FYNNEI. The CDR3 region is CASSGTAYEQYF. Here the CDR3 DNA reads TGTGCCAGCAGCGGGACAGCCTACGAGCAGTACTTC.

V gene TRBV30 combines with J gene TRBJ1-2, with TRBD1 matching over 7 bases. Germline V CDR1 and CDR2: GTSNPN, SVGIG (reference sequence). J gave up 4 bases and V 2 bases, and 10 bases lay outside the gene matches. The CDR3 runs 15 residues. CDR3 nucleotide sequence: TGTGCCTGGAGTCGAGACAGGGATGCATCCTATGGCTACACCTTC. This gives the protein CAWSRDRDASYGYTF. The full variable domain, in which reference TRBV30 and TRBJ1-2 provide the parts outside the CDR3, is SQTIHQWPATLVQPVGSPLSLECTVEGTSNPNLYWYRQAAGRGLQLLFYSVGIGQISSEVPQNLSASRPQDRQFILSSKKLLLSDSGFYLCAWSRDRDASYGYTFGSGTRLTVV.

This clonotype occurred many times. The J gene is TRBJ1-1, the V gene TRBV12-3 or TRBV12-4, with 7 bases aligning to TRBD1. Unmatched junction bases numbered 7, after V lost 5 bases and J lost 10 bases. The CDR3 sequence is 12 residues long. The CDR3 here is CASSEQGRVAFF. The CDR3 DNA follows: TGTGCCAGCAGTGAACAGGGGAGAGTAGCTTTCTTT.